Listed here is a single T cell receptor beta chain. Its antigen is not yet known. Qualities for individual bases were not recorded, and no much larger clone is one base off. From its cysteine to its phenylalanine, the CDR3 spans 17 amino acids. Only CDR3 DNA remains: 51 bases, in frame from the first base. Taken from the germline V gene (reference sequence), the CDR1 and CDR2 loops are LNHNV and YYDKDF. Cut back by 3 bases and 0 bases, the V and J ends lie 15 bases apart. The label giving this sample's treatment or condition can be read as: roughly 20 received Ad26.COV2.S at low or high dose, single or two shots; about 5 received placebo; per-sample allocation not given. Repertoires of vaccine and placebo recipients were sequenced from samples collected on day 63 after the first injection. In Cohort 1b, 25 adults aged 18-55 years were enrolled at a single site in Boston, USA, between 29 July and 7 August 2020. As a vaccine, Ad26.COV2.S was a replication-incompetent adenovirus type 26 vector that expressed a prefusion-stabilized SARS-CoV-2 spike protein derived from the original Wuhan strain.

These data come from a study of Ad26.COV2.S vaccination and SARS-CoV-2 variants (dated by TCRdb to the early 2020s). For the study in its entirety: Vaccine-arm donors came from COV1001, a multicentre, randomized, double-blind, placebo-controlled phase I-IIa trial of Ad26.COV2.S in healthy adults. Dosing of Ad26.COV2.S was intramuscular, at either 5x10^10 or 1x10^11 viral particles, delivered as one shot or as two shots spaced 56 days apart. TCRbeta repertoire sequencing was used to assess the specificity and breadth of SARS-CoV-2-reactive T cell receptors after Ad26.COV2.S vaccination. The TCR-sequenced set comprised about 32 samples: some 20 Ad26.COV2.S vaccine recipients, 5 placebo recipients and 8 SARS-CoV-2 convalescent individuals. Participants in the trial were split at random into five groups of five each, receiving low-dose or high-dose Ad26.COV2.S once or twice, or else placebo on both occasions. Throughout the experiments and outcome assessment, investigators stayed blinded to trial group allocation. Overall study outcomes, separate from this receptor: Spike-specific TCR breadth was higher in Ad26.COV2.S recipients than in placebo recipients (P = 0.0014). Substantial breadth of spike-specific CD8+ and CD4+ T cell responses was reported after vaccination. The authors noted that total T cell responses may have been underestimated by the TCR breadth and depth analyses. Comparing responses between vaccine doses or regimens was not something the study was powered to do. Non-spike TCR breadth was comparable between vaccine and placebo recipients, consistent with the vaccine containing only spike.

The immunoSEQ Assay was used to sequence TCRbeta CDR3 regions. After extraction, genomic DNA underwent amplification by bias-controlled multiplex PCR, followed by high-throughput sequencing. On the study's bioinformatics: To quantify the absolute abundance of each unique TCRbeta CDR3 region, sequences were collapsed and filtered. T cell fraction was estimated by normalizing TCRbeta template counts to usable DNA, which was measured by amplifying reference genes present in all nucleated cells. Repertoire TCRs were annotated as SARS-CoV-2-specific when V gene, CDR3 amino acid sequence and J gene were exactly matched to a known reactive TCR set. The reference SARS-CoV-2 TCR set was derived from MIRA and filtered for enrichment in COVID-19-positive ImmuneCODE repertoires, a step that removed public or cross-reactive TCRs. Using the MIRA antigens, annotated TCRs were further analysed by specific ORF or by position within an ORF. Depth was the summed frequency of annotated unique rearrangements, while breadth was defined as annotated unique rearrangements over total unique productive rearrangements. Group comparisons of TCR breadth used two-sided Wilcoxon rank-sum tests. TCRdb's version of the immuneACCESS table is confined to in-frame rearrangements and falls short of the full clone set. An unresolved V gene accounts for under half of the shortfall where checked; the remainder is of unknown origin. The D gene and trimming were derived from the DNA, and the V and J assignments and clone size from that table. This sample lists over 250,000 clones; over 75% were detected once. Together, the top ten hold about 3.1% of the sample.

The rearranged segments are TRBV15 and TRBJ2-1; a tentative D match to TRBD2 spans 6 bases. The clonotype originates from a person between 18 and 59 years old who received the Ad26.COV2.S COVID-19 vaccine or a placebo. Sequences were derived from peripheral blood, sampled in a trial of Ad26.COV2.S vaccine versus placebo. Here is the DNA: TGTGCCACCAGCAGGGCCCAGGGACTTCACTCCTACAATGAGCAGTTCTTC. Protein translation: CATSRAQGLHSYNEQFF.